A single sample is the source of the 26 T cell receptor beta chains below, sequenced in a study of neurological immune-mediated disorders (dated by TCRdb to the late 2010s). Library generation was performed with 5' RACE. Instrument on record: Illumina HiSeq 2500. The public reads were reanalyzed by TCRdb: fastp trimming at Q25, MiXCR alignment, in-frame beta chains only. Rows are combined by CDR3 protein, so each entry shows the most common genes and DNA. The sample table lists tens of thousands of distinct CDR3 sequences, 3% to 4.5% of them with a count of one. The ten biggest clones cover less than 3% of the sample. The source material was PBMCs. These receptors all stem from a woman aged 50 to 60 with multiple sclerosis.

This clonotype was picked up many times. This sequence joins TRBV12-3 or TRBV12-4 and TRBJ2-5; D is perhaps TRBD2 (6 bases). Trimming took off 5 bases at V and 10 bases at J, with 20 bases between the two ends. CDR3 length equals 14 residues. The CDR3 sequence: CASSLGGRSLHQYF. In DNA form, the CDR3 reads TGTGCCAGCAGTCTCGGGGGACGGAGCCTTCACCAGTACTTC.

This clonotype was counted ten times or more. This rearrangement joins TRBV20-1 to TRBJ1-1, with TRBD1 matching over 10 bases. The germline CDR1 and CDR2 sequences are DFQATT and SNEGSKA (reference sequence). The CDR3 consists of 12 residues. V gave up 6 bases and J gave up 7 bases; unmatched junction bases: 5. The CDR3 is CSAPGTGDEAFF. DNA of the CDR3: TGCAGTGCACCCGGGACAGGGGATGAAGCTTTCTTT.

The chain employs TRBV29-1 and TRBJ1-5, with D unresolved. Germline-derived CDR1 and CDR2 are SQVTM and ANQGSEA. The V gene lost 4 bases and the J gene lost 10 bases, with 20 bases spanning the gap. The CDR3 loop spans 14 amino acids. The CDR3 sequence: CSVVEGSIYGPQHF. The CDR3 DNA reads TGCAGCGTTGTAGAGGGATCTATCTACGGCCCCCAGCATTTT.

This clonotype was picked up many times. This chain uses TRBV9 with TRBJ1-6; no definite D call. In germline, CDR1 is SGDLS, CDR2 YYNGEE. The CDR3 loop spans 15 amino acids. V lost 0 bases and J 5 bases, leaving 9 bases between the germline ends. CDR3 sequence reads: CASSVGGRDNSPLHF. The CDR3 DNA sequence: TGTGCCAGCAGCGTAGGTGGCCGAGATAATTCACCCCTCCACTTT.

This clonotype was seen at least ten times. The V call is TRBV5-1, the J call TRBJ2-5, with a possible D match to TRBD2 (5 bases). The CDR3 extends over 14 amino acids. Looked up from germline, CDR1 is SGHRS and CDR2 is YFSETQ. V lost 0 bases and J 5 bases, leaving 11 bases between the germline ends. The CDR3 spells CASSLGRGSETQYF. Written as DNA, the CDR3 is TGCGCCAGCAGCTTGGGCCGGGGATCGGAGACCCAGTACTTC.

The table lists this clonotype with many counts. The chain couples TRBV29-1 to TRBJ1-1; D not resolved. Germline V CDR1 and CDR2: SQVTM, ANQGSEA. CDR3 length equals 13 residues. V gave up 6 bases and J gave up 0 bases, with 11 bases separating them. The CDR3 here is CSVQRVVNTEAFF. The CDR3 region has the DNA TGCAGCGTACAAAGAGTTGTGAACACTGAAGCTTTCTTT.

This clonotype was counted ten times or more. The chain couples TRBV19 to TRBJ1-1, with a weak D call TRBD1 (5 bases). CDR3 length: 13 amino acids. Trimming shortened V by 6 bases and J by 11 bases, and 19 bases separated the two germline ends. CDR1 and CDR2 from the germline V gene are LNHDA and SQIVND (reference sequence). The chain's CDR3 is CASSKPGRLVAFF. Written as DNA, the CDR3 is TGTGCCAGTAGCAAACCGGGACGATTGGTGGCTTTCTTT.

This clonotype was picked up many times. The chain is built from TRBV12-3 or TRBV12-4 and TRBJ2-1, with 7 bases matching TRBD1. J was trimmed by 3 bases and V by 5 bases; bases with no gene match: 7. The length of the CDR3 is 15 residues. The CDR3 is CASSVQGPYYNEQFF. The CDR3 DNA is TGTGCCAGCAGTGTACAGGGGCCCTACTACAATGAGCAGTTCTTC.

This clonotype was counted at least ten times. The rearrangement uses TRBV5-1 and TRBJ2-7; 7 nucleotides line up with TRBD1. Trimming cost V 0 bases and J 2 bases; bases outside gene matches: 5. Germline lookup yields CDR1 SGHRS and CDR2 YFSETQ. This CDR3 contains 15 residues. This CDR3 reads CASSLEPQGAYEQYF. The CDR3 nucleotides read TGCGCCAGCAGCTTGGAGCCCCAGGGGGCCTACGAGCAGTACTTC.

This clonotype was counted between two and nine times. The chain carries TRBV12-3 or TRBV12-4 and TRBJ2-1; no firm D call. This CDR3 region has 14 residues. V lost 6 bases and J 8 bases, leaving 17 bases between the germline ends. The CDR3 here is CASSRSRAYDEQFF. CDR3 nucleotide sequence: TGTGCCAGCAGCCGCAGCCGGGCGTATGATGAGCAGTTCTTC.

This clonotype was observed at least ten times. A junction end diverges from the germline sequence, so it may reflect a read error. The chain links TRBV6-6 to TRBJ2-2; 7 nucleotides agree with TRBD1. Germline V CDR1 and CDR2: MNHNY, SVGAGI (reference sequence). This CDR3 region has 14 residues. The CDR3 coding sequence is TGTGCCAGCAGTCACTCAGGGGGCACCGGGGAGCTGTTTTTT. Translation: CASSHSGGTGELFF.

Ten or more counts support this clonotype. CDR3 protein: CASSQGQGLPEAKQETQYF. CDR3 coding DNA: TGTGCCAGCAGTCAAGGACAGGGCCTCCCTGAGGCCAAACAAGAGACCCAGTACTTC. This chain uses TRBV12-3 or TRBV12-4 with TRBJ2-5; 8 bases fit TRBD1. The CDR3 length is 19 residues. V lost 5 bases and J lost 2; bases outside the gene matches: 19.

This clonotype was detected many times. The chain recombines TRBV20-1 with TRBJ2-5; D gene unclear. Per germline, CDR1 DFQATT and CDR2 SNEGSKA (reference sequence). The V gene lost 3 bases and the J gene lost 3 bases, with 8 bases spanning the gap. The CDR3 has 12 residues. This CDR3 reads CSASGWEETQYF. In nucleotides, the CDR3 is TGCAGTGCTAGTGGCTGGGAAGAGACCCAGTACTTC.

Many counts were recorded for this clonotype. The J gene is TRBJ2-5, the V gene TRBV6-5, with a weak D call TRBD2 (5 bases). There are 16 residues in the CDR3. Germline V CDR1 and CDR2: MNHEY, SVGAGI. V was trimmed by 2 bases and J by 0 bases, leaving 13 bases between them. DNA for the CDR3: TGTGCCAGCAGTTACAGATCACGAGGGTACCAAGAGACCCAGTACTTC. It is translated as CASSYRSRGYQETQYF.

This clonotype was picked up many times. The chain is built from TRBV15 and TRBJ2-7; D might be TRBD1 or TRBD2, each matching 5 bases. The V gene lost 0 bases and the J gene lost 7 bases, with 13 bases spanning the gap. The CDR3 is made up of 14 amino acids. Germline-derived CDR1 and CDR2 are LNHNV and YYDKDF (reference sequence). CDR3 sequence reads: CATSRDTGLGEQYF. CDR3 nucleotide sequence: TGTGCCACCAGCAGAGATACGGGGCTGGGGGAGCAGTACTTC.

In this sample, this clonotype turned up many times. As DNA, the CDR3 is TGCGCCAGCAGCTTGGTGGGCGGCCAGTTAGACACCATATATTTT. It encodes CASSLVGGQLDTIYF. V is TRBV5-1 and J is TRBJ1-3, with D unclear. This CDR3 has 15 amino acids. V lost 0 bases and J 8 bases, leaving 15 bases between the germline ends. Per the germline V gene, CDR1 is SGHRS and CDR2 is YFSETQ.

In regard to this clonotype: A read error may explain this, as a much larger clone is one base away. This chain joins TRBV20-1 and TRBJ1-2; D remains ambiguous. V was clipped by 5 bases and J by 6 bases, with 16 bases between them. CDR3 size: 13 residues. Germline V CDR1 and CDR2: DFQATT, SNEGSKA (reference sequence). The DNA of the CDR3 is TGCAGTGCTCCGCCTCTTGGGGTAAATGGCTACACCTTC. Translated, it gives CSAPPLGVNGYTF.

As concerns this clonotype: A much larger clone is a single base away; this may be a read error. The CDR3 spells CASRISSSGAKVLTF. Written as DNA, the CDR3 is TGTGCCAGCAGGATCAGTAGCTCTGGGGCCAAAGTCCTGACTTTC. V usage is TRBV2 and J usage is TRBJ2-6; D may be TRBD1 (5 bases). Germline V gene sequence: CDR1 SNHLY, CDR2 FYNNEI. This CDR3 is 15 amino acids long.

As to this clonotype: Being one base from a much bigger clone, this may be a read error. The chain combines TRBV15 with TRBJ1-1; D gene ambiguous. CDR3 length: 13 residues. Germline CDR1 is LNHNV and CDR2 is YYDKDF (reference sequence). The CDR3 DNA reads as TGTGTCACCAGCAGAGAAGGGCTCTCTGAAGCTTTCTTT. This gives the protein CVTSREGLSEAFF.

The V call is TRBV7-2, the J call TRBJ2-4; 7 nucleotides align to TRBD2. Germline lookup yields CDR1 SGHTA and CDR2 FQGNSA. V lost 5 bases and J lost 0; bases outside the gene matches: 7. The CDR3 consists of 16 residues. The CDR3 DNA reads TGTGCCAGCAGCGGCCGGGAGGTTCTAGCCAAAAACATTCAGTACTTC. This translates into CASSGREVLAKNIQYF.

This clonotype came up many times. The chain joins TRBV5-1 to TRBJ2-3; 11 bases line up with TRBD2. The CDR3 runs 14 residues. Germline assignment: CDR1 SGHRS and CDR2 YFSETQ. J was trimmed by 5 bases and V by 6 bases; bases with no gene match: 5. For the CDR3, the DNA is TGCGCCAGCACCGACCTAGCGGGGGGAGATACGCAGTATTTT. It encodes CASTDLAGGDTQYF.

This clonotype appeared many times. This CDR3 reads CASSLQGDTEAFF. The CDR3 nucleotides read TGCGCCAGCAGCCTCCAGGGGGACACTGAAGCTTTCTTT. The chain couples TRBV5-1 to TRBJ1-1, with 7 bases aligning to TRBD1. The trim removed 4 bases at V and 3 bases at J, leaving 3 bases unmatched. CDR3 length: 13 residues. Germline V gene lookup returns CDR1 SGHRS and CDR2 YFSETQ.

This clonotype was seen ten or more times. This chain uses TRBV7-2 with TRBJ2-3, with D perhaps assigned TRBD1 or TRBD2 (5 bases each). The CDR3 covers 17 residues. The V and J ends lost 5 bases and 3 bases respectively, with 21 bases between them. Germline V CDR1 and CDR2: SGHTA, FQGNSA. The CDR3 DNA sequence: TGTGCCAGCAGCAGTCTACGGCTGGTGGGGGATACAGATACGCAGTATTTT. It is translated as CASSSLRLVGDTDTQYF.

A note on this clonotype: One end of the junction does not line up with germline, which may come from a read error. The rearrangement uses TRBV7-9 and TRBJ1-5, with 11 nucleotides matching TRBD1. CDR1 and CDR2 (germline): SEHNR, FQNEAQ (reference sequence). CDR3 length equals 17 residues. CDR3 nucleotide sequence: TGTGCCAGCAGCTTAGACCGGACAGGGGGCGGCAATAAGACCCAGAATTTT. It encodes CASSLDRTGGGNKTQNF. The whole variable domain, remainder taken from reference TRBV7-9 and TRBJ1-5, is DTGVSQNPRHKITKRGQNVTFRCDPISEHNRLYWYRQTLGQGPEFLTYFQNEAQLEKSRLLSDRFSAERPKGSFSTLEIQRTEQGDSAMYLCASSLDRTGGGNKTQNFGDGTRLSIL.

This clonotype was seen many times. V is TRBV7-2 and J is TRBJ1-1; D not resolved. The V end was cut by 5 bases, the J end by 3 bases, with 10 bases between. The CDR3 loop spans 13 amino acids. Looked up from germline, CDR1 is SGHTA and CDR2 is FQGNSA. CDR3 DNA: TGTGCCAGCAGCGGCGACTTCTACACTGAAGCTTTCTTT. Amino acids: CASSGDFYTEAFF.

This clonotype was seen many times. The chain recombines TRBV20-1 with TRBJ1-3, with D maybe TRBD1 (5 bases). CDR1 is DFQATT and CDR2 is SNEGSKA in the germline V gene (reference sequence). The CDR3 extends over 15 amino acids. The V and J ends lost 0 bases and 7 bases respectively, with 16 bases between them. The DNA of the CDR3 is TGCAGTGCTAGAGATCCGGGGGGTTCGTCGAACACCATATATTTT. Its protein is CSARDPGGSSNTIYF.